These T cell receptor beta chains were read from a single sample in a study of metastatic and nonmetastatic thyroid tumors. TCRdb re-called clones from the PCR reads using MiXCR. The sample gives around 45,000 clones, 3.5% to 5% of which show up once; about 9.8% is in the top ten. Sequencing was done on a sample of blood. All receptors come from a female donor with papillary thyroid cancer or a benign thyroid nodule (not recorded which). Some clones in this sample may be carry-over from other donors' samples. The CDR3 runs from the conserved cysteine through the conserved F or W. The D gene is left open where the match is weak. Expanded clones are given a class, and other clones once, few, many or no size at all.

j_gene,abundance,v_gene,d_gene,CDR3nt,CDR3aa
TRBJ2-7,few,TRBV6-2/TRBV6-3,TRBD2,TGTGCCAGCAGTTTGACTAGCGGCTCCTACGAGCAGTACTTC,CASSLTSGSYEQYF
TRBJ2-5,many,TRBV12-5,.,TGTGCTAGTGGTTTGACAAGGAGGGGATACCAAGAGACCCAGTACTTC,CASGLTRRGYQETQYF
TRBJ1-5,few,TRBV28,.,TGTGCCAGCAGTTTAGTCATGGACGGGCAGCCCCAGCATTTT,CASSLVMDGQPQHF
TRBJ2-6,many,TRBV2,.,TGTGCCACCTCGTTATCTGGGGCCAACGTCCTGACTTTC,CATSLSGANVLTF
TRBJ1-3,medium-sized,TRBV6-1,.,TGTGCCAGCAGTGAAGGAGGGTCTGGAAACACCATATATTTT,CASSEGGSGNTIYF
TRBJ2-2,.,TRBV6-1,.,TGTGCCAGCATCAGGCATAACACCGGGGAGCTGTTTTTT,CASIRHNTGELFF
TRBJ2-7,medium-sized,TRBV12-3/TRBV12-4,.,TGTGCCAGCAGCCGTGGGGGGGCAGCCACCCTCGGCGAGCAGTACTTC,CASSRGGAATLGEQYF
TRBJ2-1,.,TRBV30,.,TGTGCCTGGAGTGTGGCCTACAATGAGCAGTTCTTC,CAWSVAYNEQFF
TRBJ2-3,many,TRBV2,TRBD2,TGTGCCAGCAGTGGAGGGGGAGGACTAGCGGGAGAATCAGATACGCAGTATTTT,CASSGGGGLAGESDTQYF
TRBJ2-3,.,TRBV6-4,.,TGTGCCAGCAGTGAGGGGGGGGCTAGCACAGATACGCAGTATTTT,CASSEGGASTDTQYF
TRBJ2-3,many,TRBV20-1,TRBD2,TGCAGTGCTAGGCAGGCGCGAGCGGGAACAGATACGCAGTATTTT,CSARQARAGTDTQYF